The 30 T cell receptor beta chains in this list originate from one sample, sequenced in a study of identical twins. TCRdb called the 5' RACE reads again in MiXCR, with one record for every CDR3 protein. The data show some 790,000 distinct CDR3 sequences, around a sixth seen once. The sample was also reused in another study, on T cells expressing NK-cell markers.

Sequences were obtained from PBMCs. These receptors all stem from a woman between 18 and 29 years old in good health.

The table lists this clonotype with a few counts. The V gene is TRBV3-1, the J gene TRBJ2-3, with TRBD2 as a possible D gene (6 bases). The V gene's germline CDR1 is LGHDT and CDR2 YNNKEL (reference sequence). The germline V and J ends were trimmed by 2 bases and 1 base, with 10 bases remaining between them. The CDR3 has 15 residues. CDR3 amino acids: CASSQLGLRTDTQYF. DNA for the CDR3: TGTGCCAGCAGCCAATTGGGACTCCGCACAGATACGCAGTATTTT.

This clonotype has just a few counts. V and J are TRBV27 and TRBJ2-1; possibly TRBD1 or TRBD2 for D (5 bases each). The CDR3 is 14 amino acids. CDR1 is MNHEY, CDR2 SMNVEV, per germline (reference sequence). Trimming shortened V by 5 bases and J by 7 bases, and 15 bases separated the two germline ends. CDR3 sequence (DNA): TGTGCCAGCAGTCCCAGCGCCTGGGGGAATGAGCAGTTCTTC. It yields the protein CASSPSAWGNEQFF.

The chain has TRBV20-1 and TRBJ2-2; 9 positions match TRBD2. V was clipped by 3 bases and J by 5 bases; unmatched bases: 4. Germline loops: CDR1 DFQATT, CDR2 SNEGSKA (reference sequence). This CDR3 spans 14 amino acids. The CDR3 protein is CSASFTSGTGELFF. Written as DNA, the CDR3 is TGCAGTGCTAGCTTTACTAGCGGGACCGGGGAGCTGTTTTTT.

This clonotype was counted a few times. The CDR3 here is CSATSSDFQETQYF. The CDR3 DNA reads TGCAGCGCAACAAGCAGCGATTTCCAAGAGACCCAGTACTTC. This chain joins TRBV29-1 and TRBJ2-5; no firm D call. The CDR3 has 14 amino acids. The germline gives CDR1 SQVTM, CDR2 ANQGSEA. Trimming took off 7 bases at V and 1 base at J, with 16 bases between the two ends.

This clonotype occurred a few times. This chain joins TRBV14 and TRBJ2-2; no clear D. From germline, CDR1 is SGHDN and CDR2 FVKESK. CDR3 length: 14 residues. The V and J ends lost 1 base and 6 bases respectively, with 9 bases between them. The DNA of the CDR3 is TGTGCCAGCAGCCAAGTAGAGTACGCCGGGGAGCTGTTTTTT. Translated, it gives CASSQVEYAGELFF.

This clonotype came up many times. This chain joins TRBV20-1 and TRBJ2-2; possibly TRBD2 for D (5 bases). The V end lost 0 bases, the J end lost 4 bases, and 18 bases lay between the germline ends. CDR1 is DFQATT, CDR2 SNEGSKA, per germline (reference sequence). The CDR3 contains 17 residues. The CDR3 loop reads CSARDSGRGAGTGELFF. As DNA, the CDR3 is TGCAGTGCTAGAGATTCGGGTCGGGGAGCCGGCACCGGGGAGCTGTTTTTT.

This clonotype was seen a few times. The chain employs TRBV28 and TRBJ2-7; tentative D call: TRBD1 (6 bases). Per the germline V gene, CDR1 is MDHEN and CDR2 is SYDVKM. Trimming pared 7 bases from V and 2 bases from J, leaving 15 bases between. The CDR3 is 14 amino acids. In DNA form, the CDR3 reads TGTGCCAGCACCTTGCAGGGGAGTACCTACGAGCAGTACTTC. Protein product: CASTLQGSTYEQYF.

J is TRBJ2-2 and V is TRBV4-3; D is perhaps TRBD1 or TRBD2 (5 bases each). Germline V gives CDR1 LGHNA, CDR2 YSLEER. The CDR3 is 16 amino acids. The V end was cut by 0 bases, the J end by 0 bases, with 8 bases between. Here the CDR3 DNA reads TGCGCCAGCAGCCAAGATTCGGGGCCGAACACCGGGGAGCTGTTTTTT. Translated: CASSQDSGPNTGELFF.

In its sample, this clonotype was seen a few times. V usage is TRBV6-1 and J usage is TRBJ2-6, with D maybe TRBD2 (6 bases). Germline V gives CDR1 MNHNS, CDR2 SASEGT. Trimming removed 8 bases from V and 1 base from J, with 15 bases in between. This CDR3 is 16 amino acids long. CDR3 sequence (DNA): TGTGCCAGCTTGCGGGGTGGGGGGTCTGGGGCCAACGTCCTGACTTTC. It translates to CASLRGGGSGANVLTF.

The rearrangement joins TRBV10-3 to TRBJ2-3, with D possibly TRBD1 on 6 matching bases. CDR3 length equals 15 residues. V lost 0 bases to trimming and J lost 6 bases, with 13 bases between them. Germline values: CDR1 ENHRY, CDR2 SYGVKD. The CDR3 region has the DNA TGTGCCATCAGTGAGTCGGCTCCTAGGGGGGATACGCAGTATTTT. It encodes CAISESAPRGDTQYF.

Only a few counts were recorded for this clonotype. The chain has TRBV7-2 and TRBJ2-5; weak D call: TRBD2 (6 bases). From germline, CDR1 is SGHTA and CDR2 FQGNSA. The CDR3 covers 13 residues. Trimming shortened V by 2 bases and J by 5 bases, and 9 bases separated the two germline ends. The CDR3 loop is CASSLNSGETQYF. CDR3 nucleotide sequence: TGTGCCAGCAGCTTAAATAGCGGTGAGACCCAGTACTTC.

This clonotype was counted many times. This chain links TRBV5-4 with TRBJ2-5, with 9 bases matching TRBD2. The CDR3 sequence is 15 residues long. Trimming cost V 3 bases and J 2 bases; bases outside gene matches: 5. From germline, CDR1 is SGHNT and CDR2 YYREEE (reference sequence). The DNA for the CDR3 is TGTGCCAGCAGCTCGAGGACTAGCGCTCAAGAGACCCAGTACTTC. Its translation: CASSSRTSAQETQYF.

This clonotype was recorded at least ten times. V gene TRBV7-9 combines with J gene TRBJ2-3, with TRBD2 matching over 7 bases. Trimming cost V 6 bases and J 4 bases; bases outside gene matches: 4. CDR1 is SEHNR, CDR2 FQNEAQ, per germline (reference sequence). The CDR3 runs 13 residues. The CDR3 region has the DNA TGTGCCAGCAGTCCTGGGGGGGCAGATACGCAGTATTTT. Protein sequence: CASSPGGADTQYF.

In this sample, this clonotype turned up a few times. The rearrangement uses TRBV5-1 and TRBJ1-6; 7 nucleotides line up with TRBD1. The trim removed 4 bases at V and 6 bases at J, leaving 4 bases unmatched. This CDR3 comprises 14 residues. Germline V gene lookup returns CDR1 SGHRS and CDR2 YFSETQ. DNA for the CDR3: TGCGCCAGCAGCCCCCGACAGGGTAATTCACCCCTCCACTTT. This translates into CASSPRQGNSPLHF.

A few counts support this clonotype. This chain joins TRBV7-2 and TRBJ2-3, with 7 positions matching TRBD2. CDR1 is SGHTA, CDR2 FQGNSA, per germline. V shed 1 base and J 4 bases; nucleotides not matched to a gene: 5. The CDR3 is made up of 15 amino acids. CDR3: CASSLGAGRADTQYF. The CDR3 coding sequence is TGTGCCAGCAGCTTAGGGGCAGGGAGGGCAGATACGCAGTATTTT.

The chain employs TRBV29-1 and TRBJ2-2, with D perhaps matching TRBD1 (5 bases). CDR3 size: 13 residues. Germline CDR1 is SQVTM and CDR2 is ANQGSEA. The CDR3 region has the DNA TGCAGTGGTCAGGGCTTGGGAACCGGGGAGCTGTTTTTT. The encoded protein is CSGQGLGTGELFF.

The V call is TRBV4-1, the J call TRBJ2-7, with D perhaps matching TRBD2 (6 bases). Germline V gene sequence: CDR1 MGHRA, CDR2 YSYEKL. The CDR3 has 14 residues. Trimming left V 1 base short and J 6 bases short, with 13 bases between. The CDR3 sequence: CASSQVQEGFEQYF. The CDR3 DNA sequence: TGCGCCAGCAGCCAAGTCCAGGAGGGATTCGAGCAGTACTTC.

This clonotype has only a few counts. The CDR3 loop is CASSLVQGYGELFF. CDR3 DNA sequence: TGTGCCAGCAGCTTAGTCCAGGGGTACGGGGAGCTGTTTTTT. The J gene is TRBJ2-2, the V gene TRBV7-2, with D perhaps TRBD1 (6 bases). The CDR3 extends over 14 amino acids. Looked up from germline, CDR1 is SGHTA and CDR2 is FQGNSA. The V gene lost 1 base and the J gene lost 7 bases, with 10 bases spanning the gap.

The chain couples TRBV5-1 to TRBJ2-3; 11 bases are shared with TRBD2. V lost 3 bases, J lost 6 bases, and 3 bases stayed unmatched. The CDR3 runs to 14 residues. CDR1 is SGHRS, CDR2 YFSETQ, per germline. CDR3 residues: CASSSTSGSDTQYF. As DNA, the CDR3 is TGCGCCAGCAGCTCCACTAGCGGGAGTGATACGCAGTATTTT.

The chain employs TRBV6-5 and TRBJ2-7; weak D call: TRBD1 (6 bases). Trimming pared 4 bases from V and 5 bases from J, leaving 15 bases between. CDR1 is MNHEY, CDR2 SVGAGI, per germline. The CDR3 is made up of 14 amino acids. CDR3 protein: CASSFWQGLNEQYF. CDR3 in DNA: TGTGCCAGCAGTTTCTGGCAGGGGTTAAACGAGCAGTACTTC.

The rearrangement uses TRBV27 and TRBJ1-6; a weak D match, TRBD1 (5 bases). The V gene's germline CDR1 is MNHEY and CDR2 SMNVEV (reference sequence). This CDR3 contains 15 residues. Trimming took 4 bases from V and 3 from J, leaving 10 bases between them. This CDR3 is CASSSTDYYNSPLHF. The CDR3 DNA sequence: TGTGCCAGCAGTTCGACAGACTACTATAATTCACCCCTCCACTTT.

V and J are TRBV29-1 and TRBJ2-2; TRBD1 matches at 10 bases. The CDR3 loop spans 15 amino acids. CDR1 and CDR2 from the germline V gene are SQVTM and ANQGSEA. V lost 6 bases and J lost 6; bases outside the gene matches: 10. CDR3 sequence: CSVRTGGIDAGELFF. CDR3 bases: TGCAGCGTCAGGACAGGGGGTATAGACGCCGGGGAGCTGTTTTTT.

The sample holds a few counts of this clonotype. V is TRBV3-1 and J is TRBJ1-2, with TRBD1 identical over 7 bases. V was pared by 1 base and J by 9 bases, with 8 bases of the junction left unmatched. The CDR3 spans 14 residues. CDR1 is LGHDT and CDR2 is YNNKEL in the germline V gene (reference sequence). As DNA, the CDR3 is TGTGCCAGCAGCCAAGCCGGGACAGAGGGCCGCTACACCTTC. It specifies CASSQAGTEGRYTF.

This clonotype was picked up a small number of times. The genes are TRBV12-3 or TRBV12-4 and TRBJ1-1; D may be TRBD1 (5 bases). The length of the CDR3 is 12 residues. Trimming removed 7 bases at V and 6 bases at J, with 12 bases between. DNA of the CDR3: TGTGCCAGCACCCGGGGGTTCGCTGAAGCTTTCTTT. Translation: CASTRGFAEAFF.

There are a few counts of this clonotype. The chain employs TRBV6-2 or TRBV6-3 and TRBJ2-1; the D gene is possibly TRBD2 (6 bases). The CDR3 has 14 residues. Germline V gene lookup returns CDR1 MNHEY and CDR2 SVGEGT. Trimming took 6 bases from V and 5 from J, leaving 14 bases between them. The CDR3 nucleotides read TGTGCCAGCAGGCGGGGAAAAATCAACAATGAGCAGTTCTTC. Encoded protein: CASRRGKINNEQFF.

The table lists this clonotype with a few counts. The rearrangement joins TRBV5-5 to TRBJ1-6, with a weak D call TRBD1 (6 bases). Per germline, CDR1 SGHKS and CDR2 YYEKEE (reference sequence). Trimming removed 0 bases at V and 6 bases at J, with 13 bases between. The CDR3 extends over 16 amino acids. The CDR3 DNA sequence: TGTGCCAGCAGCTTGGCCGGGCAGGGGCTTAATTCACCCCTCCACTTT. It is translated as CASSLAGQGLNSPLHF.

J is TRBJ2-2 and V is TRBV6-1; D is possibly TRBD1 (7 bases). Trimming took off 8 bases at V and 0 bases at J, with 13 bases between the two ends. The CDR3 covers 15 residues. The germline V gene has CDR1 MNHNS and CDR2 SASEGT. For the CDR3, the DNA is TGTGCCAGCGGAGGGGGCGACTCGAACACCGGGGAGCTGTTTTTT. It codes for CASGGGDSNTGELFF.

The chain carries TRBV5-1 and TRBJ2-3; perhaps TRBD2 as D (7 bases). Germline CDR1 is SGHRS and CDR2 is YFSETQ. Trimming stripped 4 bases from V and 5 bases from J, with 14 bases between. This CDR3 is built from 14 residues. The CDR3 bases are TGCGCCAGCAGCCAACGGGGGGCGGGAGATACGCAGTATTTT. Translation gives CASSQRGAGDTQYF.

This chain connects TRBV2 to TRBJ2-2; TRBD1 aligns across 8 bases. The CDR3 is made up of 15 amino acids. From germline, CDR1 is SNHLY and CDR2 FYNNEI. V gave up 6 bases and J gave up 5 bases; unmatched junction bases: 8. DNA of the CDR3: TGTGCCAGCAGAGGACAGGGAGGTGAGACCGGGGAGCTGTTTTTT. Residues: CASRGQGGETGELFF.

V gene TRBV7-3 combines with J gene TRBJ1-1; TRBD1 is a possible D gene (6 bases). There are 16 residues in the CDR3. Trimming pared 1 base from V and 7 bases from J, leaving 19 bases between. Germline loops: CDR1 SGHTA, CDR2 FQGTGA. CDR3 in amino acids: CASSLSRRQDQGEAFF. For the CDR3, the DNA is TGTGCCAGCAGCTTAAGTCGGAGACAGGATCAGGGTGAAGCTTTCTTT.